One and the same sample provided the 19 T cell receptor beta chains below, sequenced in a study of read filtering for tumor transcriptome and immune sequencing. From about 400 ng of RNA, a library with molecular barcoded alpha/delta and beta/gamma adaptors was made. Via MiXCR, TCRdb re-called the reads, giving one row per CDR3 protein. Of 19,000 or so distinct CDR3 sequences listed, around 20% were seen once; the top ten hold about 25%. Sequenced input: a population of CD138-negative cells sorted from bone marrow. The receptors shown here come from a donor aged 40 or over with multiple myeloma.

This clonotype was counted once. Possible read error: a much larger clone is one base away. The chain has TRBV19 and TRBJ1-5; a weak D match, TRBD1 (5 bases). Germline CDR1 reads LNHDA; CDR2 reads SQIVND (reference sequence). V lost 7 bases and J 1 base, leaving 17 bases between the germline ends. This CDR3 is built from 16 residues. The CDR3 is CASIISAGVSNQPQHF. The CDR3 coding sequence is TGTGCCAGTATTATTTCCGCGGGGGTGAGCAATCAGCCCCAGCATTTT.

The CDR3 DNA reads as TGTGCCTGGAGTGGTGAGGGGATGAAGAACGCACAAGAGACCCAGTACTTC. It encodes CAWSGEGMKNAQETQYF. The V gene is TRBV30, the J gene TRBJ2-5; perhaps D is TRBD1 or TRBD2 (5 bases each). The CDR3 runs 17 residues. Trimming left V 1 base short and J 2 bases short, with 20 bases between. Germline V gene sequence: CDR1 GTSNPN, CDR2 SVGIG (reference sequence).

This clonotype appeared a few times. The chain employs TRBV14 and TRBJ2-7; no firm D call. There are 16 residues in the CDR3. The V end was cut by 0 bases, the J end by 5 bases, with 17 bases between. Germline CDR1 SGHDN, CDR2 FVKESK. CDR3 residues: CASSQDIRWVSDEQYF. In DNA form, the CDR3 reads TGTGCCAGCAGCCAAGATATTCGGTGGGTGAGCGACGAGCAGTACTTC.

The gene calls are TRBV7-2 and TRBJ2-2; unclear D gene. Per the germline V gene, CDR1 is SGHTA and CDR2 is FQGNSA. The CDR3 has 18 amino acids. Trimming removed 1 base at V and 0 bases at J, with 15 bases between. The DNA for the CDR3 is TGTGCCAGCAGCTTAGTTTTGGGCAGATACGCGAACACCGGGGAGCTGTTTTTT. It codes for CASSLVLGRYANTGELFF.

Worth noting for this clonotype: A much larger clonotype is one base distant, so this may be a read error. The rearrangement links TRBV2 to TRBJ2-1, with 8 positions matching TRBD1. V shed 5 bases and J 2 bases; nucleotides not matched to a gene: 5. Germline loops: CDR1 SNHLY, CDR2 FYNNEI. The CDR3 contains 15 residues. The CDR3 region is CASSLTGVTYNEQFF. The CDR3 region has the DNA TGTGCCAGCAGTCTGACAGGGGTGACCTACAATGAGCAGTTCTTC.

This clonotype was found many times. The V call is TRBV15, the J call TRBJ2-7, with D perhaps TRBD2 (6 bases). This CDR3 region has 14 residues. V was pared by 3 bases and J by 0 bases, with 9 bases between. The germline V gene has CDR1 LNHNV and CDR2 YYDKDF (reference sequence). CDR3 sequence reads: CATSSGGTSYEQYF. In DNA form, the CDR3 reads TGTGCCACCAGCAGTGGGGGGACCTCCTACGAGCAGTACTTC.

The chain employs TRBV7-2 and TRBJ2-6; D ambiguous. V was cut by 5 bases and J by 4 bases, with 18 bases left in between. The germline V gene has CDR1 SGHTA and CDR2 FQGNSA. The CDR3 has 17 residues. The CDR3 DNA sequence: TGTGCCAGCAGCCCTAGGAGTACGGTAGCCGGGGCCAACGTCCTGACTTTC. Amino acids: CASSPRSTVAGANVLTF.

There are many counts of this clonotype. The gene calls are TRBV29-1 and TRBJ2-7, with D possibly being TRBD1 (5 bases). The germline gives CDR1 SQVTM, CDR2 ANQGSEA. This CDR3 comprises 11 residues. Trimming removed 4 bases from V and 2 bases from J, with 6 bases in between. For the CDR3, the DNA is TGCAGCGTTGTCAGGGCCTACGAGCAGTACTTC. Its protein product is CSVVRAYEQYF.

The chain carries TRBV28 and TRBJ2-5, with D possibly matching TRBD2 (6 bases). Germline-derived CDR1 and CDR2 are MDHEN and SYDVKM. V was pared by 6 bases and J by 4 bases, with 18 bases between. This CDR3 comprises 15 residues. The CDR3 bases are TGTGCCAGCAGCTCCCTCCTAACGGGAGCAGAGACCCAGTACTTC. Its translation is CASSSLLTGAETQYF.

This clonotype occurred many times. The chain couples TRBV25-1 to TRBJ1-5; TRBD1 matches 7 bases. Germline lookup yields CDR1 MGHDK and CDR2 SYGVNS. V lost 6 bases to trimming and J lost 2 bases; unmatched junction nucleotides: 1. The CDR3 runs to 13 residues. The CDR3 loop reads CASRGTGNQPQHF. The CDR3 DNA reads TGTGCCAGCAGGGGGACAGGCAATCAGCCCCAGCATTTT.

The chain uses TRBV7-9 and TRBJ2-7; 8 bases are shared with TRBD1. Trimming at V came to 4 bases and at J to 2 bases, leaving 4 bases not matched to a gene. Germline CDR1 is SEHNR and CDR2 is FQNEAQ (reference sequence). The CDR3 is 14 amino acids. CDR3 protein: CASSSDRDTYEQYF. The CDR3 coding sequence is TGTGCCAGCAGCTCGGACAGGGATACCTACGAGCAGTACTTC.

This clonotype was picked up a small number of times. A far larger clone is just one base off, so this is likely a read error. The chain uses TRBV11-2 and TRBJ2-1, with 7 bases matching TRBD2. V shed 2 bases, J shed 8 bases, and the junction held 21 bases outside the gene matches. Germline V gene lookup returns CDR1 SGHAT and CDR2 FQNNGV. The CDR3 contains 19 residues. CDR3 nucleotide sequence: TGTGCCAGCAGCTTAAGAGGGGCGGGAGCAATTGTTAGGGCAGATGAGCAGTTCTTC. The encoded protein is CASSLRGAGAIVRADEQFF.

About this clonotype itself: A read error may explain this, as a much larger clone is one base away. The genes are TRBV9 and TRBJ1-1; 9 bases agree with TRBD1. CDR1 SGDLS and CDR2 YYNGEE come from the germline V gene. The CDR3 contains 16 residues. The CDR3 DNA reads TGTGCCAGCAGCGTAGCTACAGGGGGCCCGAACACTGAAGCTTACTTT. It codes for CASSVATGGPNTEAYF.

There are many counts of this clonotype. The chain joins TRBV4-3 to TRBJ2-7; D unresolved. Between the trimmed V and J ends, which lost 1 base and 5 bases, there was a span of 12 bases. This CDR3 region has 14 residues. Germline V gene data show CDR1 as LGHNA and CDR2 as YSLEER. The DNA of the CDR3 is TGCGCCAGCAGCCAAGCAAGCCCGAGCGACGAGCAGTACTTC. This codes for CASSQASPSDEQYF.

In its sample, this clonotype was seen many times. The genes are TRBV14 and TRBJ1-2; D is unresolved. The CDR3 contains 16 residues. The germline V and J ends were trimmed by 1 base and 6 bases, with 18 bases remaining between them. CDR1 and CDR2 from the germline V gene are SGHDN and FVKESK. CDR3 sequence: CASSQGLGGYSDGYTF. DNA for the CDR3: TGTGCCAGCAGCCAAGGACTAGGAGGGTATTCCGATGGCTACACCTTC.

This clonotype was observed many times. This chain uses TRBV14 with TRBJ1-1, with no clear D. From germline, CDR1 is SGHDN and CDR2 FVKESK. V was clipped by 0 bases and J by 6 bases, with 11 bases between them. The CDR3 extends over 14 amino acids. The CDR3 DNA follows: TGTGCCAGCAGCCAAGATCTCGGCTTAGCTGAAGCTTTCTTT. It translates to CASSQDLGLAEAFF.

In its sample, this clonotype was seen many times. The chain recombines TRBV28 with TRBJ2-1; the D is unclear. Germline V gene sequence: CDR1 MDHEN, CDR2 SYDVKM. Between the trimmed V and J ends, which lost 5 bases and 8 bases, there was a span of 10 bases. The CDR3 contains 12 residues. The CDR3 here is CASSLPIYEQFF. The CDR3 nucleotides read TGTGCCAGCAGTCTCCCAATTTATGAGCAGTTCTTC.

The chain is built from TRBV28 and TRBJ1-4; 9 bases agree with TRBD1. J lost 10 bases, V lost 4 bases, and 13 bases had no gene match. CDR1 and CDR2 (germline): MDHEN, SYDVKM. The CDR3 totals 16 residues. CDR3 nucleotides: TGTGCCAGCAGTTCTGCCAAAACAGGGGGCGACGTAAAACTGTTTTTT. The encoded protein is CASSSAKTGGDVKLFF.

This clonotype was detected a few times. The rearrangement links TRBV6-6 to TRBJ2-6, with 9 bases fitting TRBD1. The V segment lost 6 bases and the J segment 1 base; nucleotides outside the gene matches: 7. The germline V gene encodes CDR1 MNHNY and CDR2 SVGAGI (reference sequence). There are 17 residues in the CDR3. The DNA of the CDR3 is TGTGCCAGCAGCACCGGGACAGGGAGTTCTGGGGCCAACGTCCTGACTTTC. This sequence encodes CASSTGTGSSGANVLTF.